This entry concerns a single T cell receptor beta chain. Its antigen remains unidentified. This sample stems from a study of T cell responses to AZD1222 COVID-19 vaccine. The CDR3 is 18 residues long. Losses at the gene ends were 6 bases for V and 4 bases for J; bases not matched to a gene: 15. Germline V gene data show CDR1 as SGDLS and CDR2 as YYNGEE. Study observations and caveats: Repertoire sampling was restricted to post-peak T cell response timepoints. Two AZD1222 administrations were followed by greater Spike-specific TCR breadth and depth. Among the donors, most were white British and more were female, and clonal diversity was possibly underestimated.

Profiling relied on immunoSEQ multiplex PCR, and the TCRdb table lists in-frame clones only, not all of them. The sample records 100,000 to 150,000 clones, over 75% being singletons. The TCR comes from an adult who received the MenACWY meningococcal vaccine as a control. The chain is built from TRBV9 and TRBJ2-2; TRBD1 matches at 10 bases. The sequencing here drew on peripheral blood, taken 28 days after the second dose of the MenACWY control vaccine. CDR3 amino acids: CASTGSRDRGWSTGELFF. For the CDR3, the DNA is TGTGCCAGCACCGGATCCCGGGACAGGGGCTGGAGCACCGGGGAGCTGTTTTTT.